The rows below give T cell receptor beta chains drawn from one sample of a study of blood T cell repertoires in COVID-19. This table comes from immunoSEQ multiplex PCR, and its TCRdb copy is limited to in-frame clones, with some not included. The data contain over 70,000 clones, approximately 77% of them singletons. The sequenced sample consisted of peripheral blood. These receptors all stem from a woman older than 75 with acute or convalescent COVID-19. CDR3s include the opening cysteine and the closing phenylalanine or tryptophan. The D gene is left open where the match is weak. Not every row has a clone size; where given, it reads once, few, many or a size class.

j_gene | d_gene | v_gene | abundance | CDR3aa | CDR3nt
TRBJ1-6 | - | TRBV7-2 | - | CASSSYRWTDDNSPLHF | TGTGCCAGCAGCTCTTACCGATGGACAGATGATAATTCACCCCTCCACTTT
TRBJ2-6 | - | TRBV3-1/TRBV3-2 | - | CASSHPISGANVLTF | TGTGCCAGCAGCCACCCTATCTCTGGGGCCAACGTCCTGACTTTC
TRBJ1-2 | TRBD1 | TRBV5-1 | - | CASSQDRWAYGYTF | TGCGCCAGCAGCCAGGACAGGTGGGCCTATGGCTACACCTTC
TRBJ1-2 | - | TRBV5-6 | - | CASSLQGPYGYTF | TGTGCCAGCAGCTTACAGGGCCCCTATGGCTACACCTTC
TRBJ1-5 | TRBD1 | TRBV28 | - | CASSLIGQGLRSNQPQHF | TGTGCCAGCAGTTTAATCGGACAGGGGTTGCGTAGCAATCAGCCCCAGCATTTT
TRBJ2-2 | TRBD2 | TRBV3-1/TRBV3-2 | - | CASSQGTSGFTGELFF | TGTGCCAGCAGCCAAGGGACTAGCGGGTTCACCGGGGAGCTGTTTTTT
TRBJ2-7 | - | TRBV4-2 | - | CASSASGGYGEQYF | TGTGCCAGCAGCGCCAGTGGGGGGTACGGCGAGCAGTACTTC
TRBJ1-3 | - | TRBV30 | - | CAWSAGVSGNTIYF | TGTGCCTGGAGTGCAGGGGTCTCTGGAAACACCATATATTTT
TRBJ1-2 | - | TRBV29-1 | - | CSVYVRGPSNYGYTF | TGCAGCGTTTATGTCAGGGGACCTTCTAACTATGGCTACACCTTC
TRBJ2-1 | TRBD2 | TRBV5-4 | - | CASSLGLAGPNEQFF | TGTGCCAGCAGCTTGGGACTAGCGGGACCCAATGAGCAGTTCTTC
TRBJ2-3 | TRBD1 | TRBV24-1 | - | CATSASDRGRADTQYF | TGTGCCACCAGTGCCTCGGACAGGGGGCGGGCAGATACGCAGTATTTT
TRBJ2-7 | - | TRBV6-5 | - | CASSYTRQARGHEQYF | TGTGCCAGCAGTTACACCAGACAGGCGCGCGGGCACGAGCAGTACTTC
TRBJ1-1 | - | TRBV7-8 | - | CASSSRTRLNTEAFF | TGTGCCAGCAGCTCTCGGACACGATTGAACACTGAAGCTTTCTTT
TRBJ2-7 | TRBD2 | TRBV18 | - | CASSPPLAGGSYEQYF | TGTGCCAGCTCACCACCGCTGGCGGGAGGTTCCTACGAGCAGTACTTC
TRBJ2-5 | - | TRBV11-2 | - | CASSLGGLAQETQYF | TGTGCCAGCAGCTTAGGCGGGCTAGCCCAAGAGACCCAGTACTTC
TRBJ1-4 | TRBD1 | TRBV6-6 | once | CASSTGQGRSGLFF | TGTGCCAGCAGTACTGGACAGGGAAGGTCGGGACTGTTTTTT
TRBJ2-7 | - | TRBV28 | - | CASSLGARYEQYF | TGTGCCAGCAGTTTAGGAGCTAGGTACGAGCAGTACTTC
TRBJ1-2 | TRBD1 | TRBV18 | - | CASSPRQGVNGYTF | TGTGCCAGCTCACCCCGACAGGGAGTGAATGGCTACACCTTC
TRBJ1-2 | TRBD1 | TRBV10-3 | - | CAISPGMTGSNYGYTF | TGTGCCATCAGCCCTGGGATGACAGGGTCGAACTATGGCTACACCTTC
TRBJ1-5 | TRBD1 | TRBV28 | once | CASSPGQGFGGSNQPQHF | TGTGCCAGCAGCCCGGGACAGGGTTTCGGGGGTAGCAATCAGCCCCAGCATTTT
TRBJ2-5 | - | TRBV7-3 | - | CASSLQGSSMETQYF | TGTGCCAGCAGCTTACAGGGGAGTTCAATGGAGACCCAGTACTTC
TRBJ2-1 | - | TRBV19 | - | CASRVRSSYNEQFF | TGTGCCAGTAGAGTGCGGAGCTCCTACAATGAGCAGTTCTTC
TRBJ1-1 | TRBD1 | TRBV18 | - | CASSPGQGIEAFF | TGTGCCAGCTCACCGGGACAGGGAATAGAAGCTTTCTTT
TRBJ2-2 | - | TRBV5-4 | - | CASSLNTGELFF | TGTGCCAGCAGCTTGAATACTGGGGAGCTGTTTTTT
TRBJ1-6 | - | TRBV6-5 | - | CASSQTGNSPLHF | TGTGCCAGCAGTCAAACAGGGAATTCACCCCTCCACTTT
TRBJ2-3 | TRBD2 | TRBV27 | few | CASSLIPTGGISADTQYF | TGTGCCAGCAGTTTAATCCCAACGGGGGGAATTTCGGCAGATACGCAGTATTTT
TRBJ1-2 | - | TRBV19 | - | CASSMSETEAYGYTF | TGTGCCAGTAGTATGTCCGAGACAGAAGCCTATGGCTACACCTTC